This T cell receptor beta chain was sequenced during a study of T cells in Graves' hyperthyroidism and ophthalmopathy. Germline values: CDR1 MDHEN, CDR2 SYDVKM. The trim removed 6 bases at V and 1 base at J, leaving 5 bases unmatched. This CDR3 has 14 residues. With respect to this clonotype: Its antigen remains unknown.

Amplification targeted TCR beta CDR3 regions from RNA transcripts. A set of HTBI primers served as the primers for a first-round RT-PCR of the TCR CDR3. MiXCR, applied by TCRdb to the multiplex PCR reads, yields one record per CDR3 protein. The data show about 700,000 distinct CDR3 sequences, with around 15% seen just once and about 10% held by the top ten. The study's findings and limits: A 13 V-J signature model discriminated ophthalmopathy versus stable hyperthyroidism.

The sample comprised blood. The sequence was obtained from a woman between 18 and 30 years old with Graves' hyperthyroidism. This chain connects TRBV28 to TRBJ2-7, with 8 bases fitting TRBD1. In nucleotides, the CDR3 is TGTGCCAGCAGGAAGGACAGGGTTTCCTACGAGCAGTACTTC. It codes for CASRKDRVSYEQYF.